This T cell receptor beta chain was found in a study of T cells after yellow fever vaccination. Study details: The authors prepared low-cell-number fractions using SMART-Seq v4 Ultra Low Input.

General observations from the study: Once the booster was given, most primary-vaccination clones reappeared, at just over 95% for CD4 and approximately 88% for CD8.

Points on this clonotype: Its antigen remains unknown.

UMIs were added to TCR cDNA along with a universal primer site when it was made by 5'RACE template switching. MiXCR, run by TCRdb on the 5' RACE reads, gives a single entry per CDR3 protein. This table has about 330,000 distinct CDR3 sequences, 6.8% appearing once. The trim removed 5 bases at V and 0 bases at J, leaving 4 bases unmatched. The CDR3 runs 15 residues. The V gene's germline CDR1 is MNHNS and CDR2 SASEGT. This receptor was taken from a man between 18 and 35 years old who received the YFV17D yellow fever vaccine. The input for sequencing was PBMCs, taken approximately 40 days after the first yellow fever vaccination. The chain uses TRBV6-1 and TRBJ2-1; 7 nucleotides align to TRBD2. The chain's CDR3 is CASSRSGASYNEQFF. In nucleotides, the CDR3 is TGTGCCAGCAGTCGAAGCGGGGCCTCCTACAATGAGCAGTTCTTC.